This T cell receptor (beta chain) was recovered during a study of blood T cell repertoires in COVID-19 (dated by TCRdb to 2018 to 2021). Concerning the study at large: Collaborator samples came from the United States, Italy and Spain and covered acute and convalescent phases of COVID-19. The prospective study material was composed of cDNA or gDNA derived from T cells, B-cell-depleted T cells, or PBMCs. Subjects who had been exposed to COVID-19, were actively infected with it, or had recovered from it provided the deeply sampled blood TCRbeta repertoires that made up the dataset. The repertoires were released in a freely available public database meant as a resource for research on the immune response to SARS-CoV-2. The samples were drawn from two sources: the first 160 participants of the ongoing ImmuneRACE study, and 1,000 to 1,500 subjects contributed by 6 global collaborators. The sample metadata nearly always contained a de-identified subject ID, COVID-19 status, age in years and sex. Where available, HLA class I and class II types were obtained from metadata supplied by the sample provider rather than from assay-based typing. Paper-wide results and their limitations: How much clinical and demographic metadata was included differed by source and by participant, and the metadata was provided uncurated.

Compared with germline, V lacks 7 bases and J lacks 1 base; bases without a gene match: 26. The germline V gene yields MNHEY for CDR1 and SVGEGT for CDR2. From the cysteine up to the phenylalanine, the CDR3 has a length of 22 residues. Left in the record is the CDR3 DNA by itself, 66 bases read in frame from the first base. Details on this clone: This clone's antigen is unknown. No base quality information exists; no much larger clone differs at one position.

TCRbeta CDR3 regions were amplified from genomic DNA using the immunoSEQ Assay, a bias-controlled multiplex PCR. For the original study's pipeline: The number of nucleated cells in each sample was estimated by amplification of reference gene primers within the assay. Sequence reads were collapsed and filtered to measure the absolute abundance of every unique TCRbeta CDR3 rearrangement. For each sample, productive Simpson clonality was calculated as the square root of Simpson's diversity index across productive rearrangements. TCRdb retrieved this table from immuneACCESS and kept in-frame rearrangements only. Not all clones are present; in checked studies, unresolved V genes account for under half, and no reason is known for the remainder. V, J and clone size reflect that table, while D and trimming were determined from the DNA. The sample table contains 110,000 or so clones; only one count was recorded for about 85% of them. The ten most abundant clones make up less than 2% of the sample.

Collaborating institutions collected whole blood in K2EDTA tubes following their own protocols. For TCRbeta analysis, collaborators shipped samples as frozen whole blood, isolated PBMCs, or DNA extracted from either of those sample types. This sequence was found in a man aged 50 to 59 with acute or convalescent COVID-19. The sequenced sample was peripheral blood. The chain is assembled from TRBV6-2 or TRBV6-3 and TRBJ2-2; the central 8 bases match TRBD1. The bases read TGTGCCAGCACCCCCATCTGGAGGACAGGGACGGGGAAAGGGTGGAACACCGGGGAGCTGTTTTTT. Its protein reads: CASTPIWRTGTGKGWNTGELFF.